The 4 T cell receptor beta chains reported below all come from one sample, sequenced in a study of technical replicates of blood from a few donors. TCRdb's copy holds only in-frame clones and misses some; the assay was immunoSEQ multiplex PCR. Of 75,000 to 100,000 clones listed, about 95% are singletons. The sequenced sample consisted of T cells isolated from PBMCs. The source is a human donor in good health.

This sequence joins TRBV10-1 and TRBJ2-2; 7 bases agree with TRBD1. The CDR3 runs 14 residues. Germline values: CDR1 WNHNN, CDR2 SYGVQD (reference sequence). V was clipped by 5 bases and J by 6 bases; unmatched bases: 6. The CDR3 bases are TGCGCCAGCAGTACATACAGGGGTTCCGGGGAGCTGTTTTTT. The encoded protein is CASSTYRGSGELFF.

This chain links TRBV2 with TRBJ1-1; D gene unclear. CDR1 SNHLY and CDR2 FYNNEI come from the germline V gene. The CDR3 runs to 12 residues. Between the trimmed V and J ends, which lost 6 bases and 8 bases, there was a span of 13 bases. The CDR3 bases are TGTGCCAGCAGCCAAGGGCGGGTGGAAGCTTTCTTT. Residues: CASSQGRVEAFF.

V and J are TRBV19 and TRBJ1-1, with D possibly being TRBD1 (6 bases). CDR1 is LNHDA, CDR2 SQIVND, per germline (reference sequence). Trimming removed 5 bases at V and 2 bases at J, with 18 bases between. The CDR3 is 16 residues long. CDR3 protein: CASSPGAGVLNTEAFF. CDR3 sequence (DNA): TGTGCCAGTAGTCCAGGGGCAGGGGTCCTAAACACTGAAGCTTTCTTT.

The chain uses TRBV27 and TRBJ2-3; D unclear. The CDR3 is 14 amino acids. V lost 3 bases and J lost 3, with 10 bases in between. The germline V gene encodes CDR1 MNHEY and CDR2 SMNVEV (reference sequence). The CDR3 bases are TGTGCCAGCAGTTTTAGTAGATCGACAGATACGCAGTATTTT. Encoded protein: CASSFSRSTDTQYF.